This T cell receptor (beta chain) was captured in a study of CD8 T cells in ankylosing spondylitis. Quantitative barcoded 5'-RACE was used to prepare TCR beta libraries. TCRdb ran MiXCR on the 5' RACE reads and lists one entry per CDR3 protein. The data show approximately 350,000 distinct CDR3 sequences, with roughly 14% seen just once and around 1% held by the top ten. Study results and limitations: CD8+ by phenotype, disease-linked clones were relatively rare in peripheral blood. Existing reports had already noted some motif variants in reactive arthritis synovial fluid and blood. Significant enrichment of disease-linked clones was reported in matched ankylosing spondylitis synovial fluid.

CDR1 DFQATT and CDR2 SNEGSKA come from the germline V gene (reference sequence). This CDR3 region has 11 residues. This clonotype was seen repeatedly, ten times or more. The antigen remains undetermined. The chain carries TRBV20-1 and TRBJ2-7; 7 bases fit TRBD2. Sequencing was performed on blood, either unsorted or a sorted T cell fraction (not recorded which). The sequence derives from a male donor with ankylosing spondylitis or in good health (not recorded which). The CDR3 DNA reads TGCAGCGGGGGGAGCACCTACGAGCAGTACTTC. Amino acid sequence: CSGGSTYEQYF.